A single sample is the source of the 30 T cell receptor beta chains below, sequenced in a study of neurological immune-mediated disorders. Each CDR3 protein gets one entry after TCRdb re-called the 5' RACE reads with MiXCR. Altogether about 41,000 distinct CDR3 sequences are present, around 13% being singletons, with the ten largest covering about 3.6%. The sample consisted of CD4+ T cells from blood. These receptors were taken from a woman in her sixties with HTLV-1-associated myelopathy (HAM/TSP).

Ten or more counts support this clonotype. The chain combines TRBV11-3 with TRBJ2-1; TRBD1 agrees at 10 bases. After removal of 1 base from V and 7 bases from J, the junction contained 10 bases not matched to a gene. The V gene's germline CDR1 is SGHNT and CDR2 YENEEA. The CDR3 has 17 amino acids. The CDR3 spells CASSLGSLRTGGNEQFF. CDR3 in DNA: TGTGCCAGCAGCTTAGGGTCCCTCCGGACAGGGGGGAATGAGCAGTTCTTC.

The count of this clonotype is one. The V and J genes are TRBV15 and TRBJ2-3; TRBD2 aligns across 7 bases. V lost 5 bases, J lost 4 bases, and 9 bases stayed unmatched. This CDR3 has 15 residues. Germline V gene sequence: CDR1 LNHNV, CDR2 YYDKDF (reference sequence). CDR3 nucleotides: TGTGCCACCAGCGGGGGGGGGGGAGTTGCAGATACGCAGTATTTT. It specifies CATSGGGGVADTQYF.

This chain uses TRBV7-9 with TRBJ2-7, with unresolved D. CDR1 SEHNR and CDR2 FQNEAQ come from the germline V gene (reference sequence). Trimming cost V 0 bases and J 5 bases, with 8 bases left between them. The CDR3 is 13 amino acids. In DNA, the CDR3 is TGTGCCAGCAGCTTAGCCCAAACAGACGAGCAGTACTTC. It encodes CASSLAQTDEQYF.

This clonotype is medium-sized within its sample. The chain links TRBV4-2 to TRBJ2-3; possible D gene TRBD2, 6 bases. V gave up 4 bases and J gave up 4 bases, with 15 bases separating them. The CDR3 runs to 15 residues. CDR1 and CDR2 from the germline V gene are LGHNA and YNFKEQ. DNA for the CDR3: TGTGCCAGCAGCCTCATTAGCGGAGGGGCAGATACGCAGTATTTT. The encoded protein is CASSLISGGADTQYF.

The table lists this clonotype with many counts. The chain joins TRBV5-1 to TRBJ1-1; no reliable D call. V shed 0 bases and J shed 0 bases, with 18 bases lying between them. The CDR3 covers 18 residues. CDR1 and CDR2 from the germline V gene are SGHRS and YFSETQ. CDR3 nucleotides: TGCGCCAGCAGCTTGGGGATCTTGGGGTTGCAAATGAACACTGAAGCTTTCTTT. Amino acids: CASSLGILGLQMNTEAFF.

This clonotype appeared many times. The J gene is TRBJ2-1, the V gene TRBV3-1; 8 positions agree with TRBD2. CDR1 and CDR2 (germline): LGHDT, YNNKEL (reference sequence). This CDR3 is 15 amino acids long. After removal of 4 bases from V and 5 bases from J, the junction contained 7 bases not matched to a gene. This CDR3 reads CASSRIGGGNNEQFF. Here the CDR3 DNA reads TGTGCCAGCAGCCGAATCGGGGGGGGTAACAATGAGCAGTTCTTC.

The J gene is TRBJ2-4, the V gene TRBV2; 8 nucleotides match TRBD1. The CDR3 loop spans 16 amino acids. Unmatched junction bases numbered 11, after V lost 6 bases and J lost 4 bases. Per germline, CDR1 SNHLY and CDR2 FYNNEI. The CDR3 sequence is CASRERDRTYKNIQYF. The CDR3 coding sequence is TGTGCCAGCAGGGAAAGGGACAGGACCTATAAAAACATTCAGTACTTC.

CDR3 in DNA: TGTGCCAGCAGCGTTGACTATGGCTACACCTTC. The encoded protein is CASSVDYGYTF. The chain uses TRBV7-9 and TRBJ1-2; the D is unclear. Germline assignment: CDR1 SEHNR and CDR2 FQNEAQ (reference sequence). Trimming took off 5 bases at V and 3 bases at J, with 4 bases between the two ends. The CDR3 is 11 amino acids. The whole variable domain, filled in from reference TRBV7-9 and TRBJ1-2, reads DTGVSQNPRHKITKRGQNVTFRCDPISEHNRLYWYRQTLGQGPEFLTYFQNEAQLEKSRLLSDRFSAERPKGSFSTLEIQRTEQGDSAMYLCASSVDYGYTFGSGTRLTVV.

This clonotype was seen many times. V gene TRBV13 combines with J gene TRBJ2-2; D may be TRBD1 or TRBD2 (5 bases each). Trimming removed 3 bases from V and 6 bases from J, with 14 bases in between. CDR1 is PRHDT, CDR2 FYEKMQ, per germline (reference sequence). The CDR3 is made up of 15 amino acids. The CDR3 loop is CASSFIPGTAGELFF. CDR3 DNA sequence: TGTGCCAGCAGCTTCATACCTGGGACGGCCGGGGAGCTGTTTTTT.

This clonotype was counted many times. The chain uses TRBV5-1 and TRBJ2-7; TRBD1 matches at 7 bases. The CDR3 loop spans 13 amino acids. J gave up 7 bases and V 4 bases, and 8 bases lay outside the gene matches. The germline V gene encodes CDR1 SGHRS and CDR2 YFSETQ. The chain's CDR3 is CASSTGQAREQYF. The CDR3 DNA sequence: TGCGCCAGCAGCACCGGACAGGCGAGGGAGCAGTACTTC.

This clonotype was seen at least ten times. This sequence joins TRBV11-2 and TRBJ2-7; D not resolved. V was trimmed by 4 bases and J by 6 bases, leaving 10 bases between them. There are 12 residues in the CDR3. Per germline, CDR1 SGHAT and CDR2 FQNNGV. CDR3 coding DNA: TGTGCCAGCAGCTCCTCCGGCTCCGAGCAGTACTTC. Its translation: CASSSSGSEQYF.

This clonotype occurred many times. The rearrangement uses TRBV12-3 or TRBV12-4 and TRBJ1-1; D is undetermined. CDR3 length: 16 residues. V lost 5 bases to trimming and J lost 5 bases, with 21 bases between them. The CDR3 sequence: CASSPRWPAAGTEAFF. DNA for the CDR3: TGTGCCAGCAGTCCACGATGGCCGGCGGCTGGAACTGAAGCTTTCTTT.

The sample holds many counts of this clonotype. This chain links TRBV6-5 with TRBJ2-2, with TRBD2 as a possible D gene (5 bases). The CDR3 covers 14 residues. Trimming stripped 7 bases from V and 7 bases from J, with 16 bases between. Germline V gives CDR1 MNHEY, CDR2 SVGAGI. This CDR3 reads CASTRGRGYGELFF. The CDR3 region has the DNA TGTGCCAGCACCCGAGGCCGGGGTTACGGGGAGCTGTTTTTT.

This clonotype was detected many times. The J gene is TRBJ1-1, the V gene TRBV10-3; D remains ambiguous. Trimming cost V 0 bases and J 3 bases, with 11 bases left between them. The CDR3 has 15 amino acids. Germline loops: CDR1 ENHRY, CDR2 SYGVKD. CDR3 amino acids: CAISESRAEDTEAFF. In DNA, the CDR3 is TGTGCCATCAGTGAGTCGAGGGCAGAGGACACTGAAGCTTTCTTT.

This clonotype was found many times. The rearrangement joins TRBV3-1 to TRBJ1-6; 8 nucleotides align to TRBD1. The CDR3 is 13 residues long. Trimming took 5 bases from V and 9 from J; bases not matched to a gene: 3. Germline V CDR1 and CDR2: LGHDT, YNNKEL (reference sequence). CDR3 nucleotide sequence: TGTGCCAGCAGCGACAGGGGAGTTTCACCCCTCCACTTT. Amino acid sequence: CASSDRGVSPLHF.

This clonotype has a count of ten or more. The chain combines TRBV2 with TRBJ1-1; perhaps TRBD1 as D (5 bases). The CDR3 extends over 16 amino acids. Trimming shortened V by 7 bases and J by 1 base, and 19 bases separated the two germline ends. The V gene's germline CDR1 is SNHLY and CDR2 FYNNEI. The CDR3 DNA is TGTGCCAGCACATTGGGGATTGGGGGGAAGAACACTGAAGCTTTCTTT. It yields the protein CASTLGIGGKNTEAFF.

This clonotype was recorded at least ten times. The CDR3 sequence: CAIKSTDTQYF. CDR3 bases: TGTGCCATCAAAAGCACAGATACGCAGTATTTT. The V gene is TRBV10-3, the J gene TRBJ2-3; no clear D gene. CDR3 size: 11 residues. Germline V gene data show CDR1 as ENHRY and CDR2 as SYGVKD. V lost 7 bases and J lost 0, with 2 bases in between.

The table lists this clonotype with many counts. The chain has TRBV11-3 and TRBJ2-1; D is perhaps TRBD2 (6 bases). The V gene lost 1 base and the J gene lost 0 bases, with 7 bases spanning the gap. CDR3 size: 15 residues. Looked up from germline, CDR1 is SGHNT and CDR2 is YENEEA. CDR3 protein: CASSLGGTSYNEQFF. The CDR3 DNA reads TGTGCCAGCAGCTTAGGCGGGACCTCCTACAATGAGCAGTTCTTC.

The sample holds many counts of this clonotype. V and J are TRBV5-6 and TRBJ2-7, with D possibly TRBD1 on 6 matching bases. V lost 0 bases, J lost 2 bases, and 9 bases lay in between. CDR1 and CDR2 from the germline V gene are SGHDT and YYEEEE. The CDR3 sequence is 14 residues long. CDR3 protein: CASSLAGAPYEQYF. The CDR3 DNA sequence: TGTGCCAGCAGCTTGGCAGGGGCCCCCTACGAGCAGTACTTC. The entire variable domain, with the rest obtained from reference TRBV5-6 and TRBJ2-7, is as follows: DAGVTQSPTHLIKTRGQQVTLRCSPKSGHDTVSWYQQALGQGPQFIFQYYEEEERQRGNFPDRFSGHQFPNYSSELNVNALLLGDSALYLCASSLAGAPYEQYFGPGTRLTVT.

The sample holds many counts of this clonotype. The V gene is TRBV5-1, the J gene TRBJ2-7, with 9 bases fitting TRBD1. This CDR3 region has 16 residues. Looked up from germline, CDR1 is SGHRS and CDR2 is YFSETQ. V lost 0 bases, J lost 1 base, and 5 bases stayed unmatched. In DNA form, the CDR3 reads TGCGCCAGCAGCTTGGCCGGGGGGACAGGGTCCTACGAGCAGTACTTC. Protein product: CASSLAGGTGSYEQYF.

In its sample, this clonotype was seen many times. V usage is TRBV5-1 and J usage is TRBJ1-2; D not resolved. Germline loops: CDR1 SGHRS, CDR2 YFSETQ. Trimming pared 3 bases from V and 5 bases from J, leaving 11 bases between. The CDR3 is made up of 13 amino acids. The CDR3 loop is CASSSRIGYGYTF. CDR3 DNA: TGCGCCAGCAGCTCACGAATTGGGTATGGCTACACCTTC.

This clonotype was detected ten times or more. The chain has TRBV7-6 and TRBJ1-1; D unresolved. The V end was cut by 0 bases, the J end by 8 bases, with 10 bases between. The germline CDR1 and CDR2 sequences are SGHVS and FNYEAQ. The CDR3 is 13 amino acids. CDR3 nucleotides: TGTGCCAGCAGCTTAGCGGCTTTAGGGGAAGCTTTCTTT. This gives the protein CASSLAALGEAFF.

This clonotype came up many times. This chain's CDR3 is CAISPGTTNTEAFF. DNA for the CDR3: TGTGCCATCAGTCCGGGGACTACGAACACTGAAGCTTTCTTT. The V and J genes are TRBV10-3 and TRBJ1-1; D might be TRBD1 (5 bases). Trimming left V 5 bases short and J 1 base short, with 11 bases between. The germline CDR1 and CDR2 sequences are ENHRY and SYGVKD. The CDR3 spans 14 residues.

This clonotype was counted many times. The chain combines TRBV6-1 with TRBJ1-5; D remains ambiguous. The CDR3 spans 15 residues. The V and J ends lost 3 bases and 1 base respectively, with 10 bases between them. Germline V gene sequence: CDR1 MNHNS, CDR2 SASEGT. Here the CDR3 DNA reads TGTGCCAGCAGTGACCTCCTTGGAAGCAATCAGCCCCAGCATTTT. Its translation: CASSDLLGSNQPQHF.

This clonotype occurred a few times. The chain joins TRBV20-1 to TRBJ1-2; tentative D call: TRBD1 (6 bases). This CDR3 contains 13 residues. Germline values: CDR1 DFQATT, CDR2 SNEGSKA (reference sequence). V lost 3 bases and J 6 bases, leaving 14 bases between the germline ends. The CDR3 is CSARVRGIDGYTF. Here the CDR3 DNA reads TGCAGTGCTAGGGTCAGGGGAATAGATGGCTACACCTTC.

This clonotype was counted ten times or more. The chain links TRBV5-1 to TRBJ1-2, with no clear D. This CDR3 is 12 amino acids long. Per germline, CDR1 SGHRS and CDR2 YFSETQ. Between the trimmed V and J ends, which lost 7 bases and 3 bases, there was a span of 10 bases. The CDR3 region is CASSMRDYGYTF. The CDR3 coding sequence is TGCGCCAGCTCAATGAGGGACTATGGCTACACCTTC.

This clonotype was found many times. The chain has TRBV6-2 or TRBV6-3 and TRBJ2-6; D may be TRBD1 or TRBD2 (5 bases each). The V gene's germline CDR1 is MNHEY and CDR2 SVGEGT. V was clipped by 4 bases and J by 0 bases, with 16 bases between them. The length of the CDR3 is 18 residues. This CDR3 reads CASSSFGQGPSGANVLTF. In DNA form, the CDR3 reads TGTGCCAGCAGTTCTTTCGGGCAGGGACCCTCTGGGGCCAACGTCCTGACTTTC.

This clonotype was seen at least ten times. The rearrangement uses TRBV10-3 and TRBJ1-1, with D unclear. Trimming took 3 bases from V and 0 from J, leaving 8 bases between them. CDR3 size: 14 residues. Per the germline V gene, CDR1 is ENHRY and CDR2 is SYGVKD. CDR3 amino acids: CAISEGPLNTEAFF. CDR3 bases: TGTGCCATCAGTGAAGGACCGTTGAACACTGAAGCTTTCTTT.

This clonotype has a count of ten or more. This chain links TRBV7-2 with TRBJ2-7; D assignment may be TRBD1 or TRBD2 (6 bases each). The CDR3 spans 13 residues. Germline CDR1 and CDR2: SGHTA and FQGNSA. V lost 4 bases and J lost 7, with 14 bases in between. CDR3 DNA sequence: TGTGCCAGCAGCTGGTCGGGGGCTAGGGAGCAGTACTTC. This encodes CASSWSGAREQYF. Variable domain in full (rest from reference TRBV7-2 and TRBJ2-7): GAGVSQSPSNKVTEKGKDVELRCDPISGHTALYWYRQSLGQGLEFLIYFQGNSAPDKSGLPSDRFSAERTGGSVSTLTIQRTQQEDSAVYLCASSWSGAREQYFGPGTRLTVT.

This clonotype was seen repeatedly, ten times or more. This chain connects TRBV27 to TRBJ1-5; D unclear. Trimming took 2 bases from V and 5 from J, leaving 10 bases between them. This CDR3 contains 14 residues. CDR1 and CDR2 (germline): MNHEY, SMNVEV (reference sequence). The CDR3 DNA sequence: TGTGCCAGCAGTTTAAGGTTGGGAGATCAGCCCCAGCATTTT. Its translation is CASSLRLGDQPQHF.